This section outlines one TCR beta chain sequence together with its context. A TCRbeta library incorporating unique molecular identifiers was prepared. TCRdb recomputed calls from the PCR reads with MiXCR, one row per CDR3 protein. Counted here are roughly 500,000 distinct CDR3 sequences, approximately 12% occurring once; the ten biggest clones make up approximately 5.4%. The sample belongs to a study of T-cell reconstitution after alpha-beta-depleted transplantation in children. The V and J ends lost 5 bases and 4 bases respectively, with 11 bases between them. The CDR3 consists of 13 residues. Germline values: CDR1 MNHEY, CDR2 SMNVEV (reference sequence).

The source is a human donor who donated a stem cell graft to a child with combined immunodeficiency. Sequencing was performed on PBMCs from the stem cell graft donor, taken from the stem cell graft. The genes are TRBV27 and TRBJ1-1; weak D call: TRBD1 (5 bases). The chain's CDR3 is CASSPGLFTEAFF. The CDR3 nucleotides read TGTGCCAGCAGTCCGGGACTATTCACTGAAGCTTTCTTT.